The clone carrying this T cell receptor (beta chain) occurred a few times. Germline CDR1 is SGHRS and CDR2 is YFSETQ. There are 14 residues in the CDR3. Trimming left V 5 bases short and J 7 bases short, with 18 bases between. These data belong to a study of OX40 agonist ivuxolimab in advanced cancers. Assay used: immunoSEQ multiplex PCR; TCRdb lists only in-frame clones, some missing. The sample consists of around 95,000 clones, 90% of them appearing once. The receptor was isolated from an adult with an advanced solid tumor such as melanoma, head and neck, liver or kidney cancer. The rearrangement links TRBV5-1 to TRBJ1-2, with D possibly TRBD1 on 6 matching bases. The material sequenced was CD4+ or CD8+ T cells sorted from blood, taken in a trial of the OX40 agonist ivuxolimab. CDR3 protein: CASRNLPGVGGYTF. CDR3 coding DNA: TGCGCCAGCAGGAACCTCCCAGGGGTGGGTGGCTACACCTTC.